Listed below are T cell receptor beta chains from one sample, sequenced in a study of OX40 agonist ivuxolimab in advanced cancers. Data came from immunoSEQ multiplex PCR; TCRdb stores just in-frame clones and leaves some out. This sample yields 75,000 to 90,000 clones, of which approximately 84% are seen a single time; around 7.5% belongs to the top ten. Here the sequenced sample was CD4+ or CD8+ T cells sorted from blood, taken in a trial of the OX40 agonist ivuxolimab. The receptor set was obtained from an adult with an advanced solid tumor such as melanoma, head and neck, liver or kidney cancer. CDR3s include the opening cysteine and the closing phenylalanine or tryptophan. D genes are given only for firm matches. Some rows have no size entry. The others give once, few or many, or a class for an expanded clone.

j_gene,abundance,v_gene,d_gene,CDR3aa,CDR3nt
TRBJ2-1,once,TRBV5-4,.,CASSLDRVRWNEQFF,TGTGCCAGCAGCTTGGACAGGGTGAGGTGGAATGAGCAGTTCTTC
TRBJ2-2,.,TRBV11-2,TRBD2,CASSLDPRLAGNTGELFF,TGTGCCAGCAGCTTAGATCCCCGACTAGCGGGGAACACCGGGGAGCTGTTTTTT
TRBJ2-7,.,TRBV5-1,TRBD2,CASSFSSGLAGGPSYEQYF,TGCGCCAGCAGCTTCTCCTCGGGACTAGCGGGAGGGCCGAGCTACGAGCAGTACTTC
TRBJ2-7,few,TRBV6-6,.,CASSYSNEQYF,TGTGCCAGCAGTTACTCAAACGAGCAGTACTTC
TRBJ2-7,.,TRBV19,TRBD1,CASSIVPGTVDKQYF,TGTGCCAGTAGTATCGTTCCCGGGACAGTCGACAAGCAGTACTTC
TRBJ1-2,few,TRBV29-1,TRBD1,CSARDRAFGSPNYGYTF,TGCAGCGCCCGGGACAGGGCATTTGGCTCCCCTAACTATGGCTACACCTTC
TRBJ2-3,.,TRBV6-6,.,CASRPSTDTQYF,TGTGCCAGCAGACCTAGCACAGATACGCAGTATTTT
TRBJ1-3,.,TRBV30,TRBD1,CAWSPLTGDSGNTIYF,TGTGCCTGGAGTCCCCTTACAGGGGACTCTGGAAACACCATATATTTT
TRBJ2-2,.,TRBV11-2,.,CASSLRNTGELFF,TGTGCCAGCAGCTTGAGGAACACCGGGGAGCTGTTTTTT
TRBJ2-1,.,TRBV14,.,CASSQGGATNNEQFF,TGTGCCAGCAGCCAAGGAGGGGCGACCAACAATGAGCAGTTCTTC
TRBJ2-5,.,TRBV7-6,.,CASSAPSGGETQYF,TGTGCCAGCAGCGCACCGAGCGGAGGGGAGACCCAGTACTTC
TRBJ1-1,.,TRBV4-1,TRBD1,CASSQDTGQRFSF,TGCGCCAGCAGCCAAGATACGGGACAGCGGTTTTCCTTT
TRBJ1-5,.,TRBV5-3,TRBD1,CARSLAGTGGAGDQPQHF,TGTGCCAGAAGCTTGGCCGGGACAGGGGGCGCGGGCGATCAGCCCCAGCATTTT
TRBJ2-3,.,TRBV5-1,.,CASSLKVSDTQYF,TGCGCCAGCAGCTTGAAGGTCTCAGATACGCAGTATTTT
TRBJ1-1,.,TRBV4-3,TRBD1,CASSRTGGGGTEAFF,TGCGCCAGCAGCCGGACAGGGGGAGGAGGAACTGAAGCTTTCTTT
TRBJ2-5,.,TRBV9,TRBD2,CASSATTSGGEETQYF,TGTGCCAGCAGCGCAACGACTAGCGGGGGGGAAGAGACCCAGTACTTC
TRBJ2-3,.,TRBV2,TRBD1,CASSLKGGFGTGTTSTDTQYF,TGTGCCAGCAGCCTTAAAGGAGGGTTTGGGACAGGGACAACTAGCACAGATACGCAGTATTTT
TRBJ2-7,.,TRBV9,.,CASSVALQDSYEQYF,TGTGCCAGCAGCGTAGCCCTACAGGACTCCTACGAGCAGTACTTC
TRBJ1-2,once,TRBV5-6,.,CASSFYSREGYGYTF,TGTGCCAGCAGCTTCTATTCTAGGGAGGGCTATGGCTACACCTTC
TRBJ2-1,.,TRBV7-2,.,CASSYHGVRNEQFF,TGTGCCAGCAGCTACCATGGGGTACGCAATGAGCAGTTCTTC
TRBJ1-2,few,TRBV19,.,CASSAVYGYTF,TGTGCCAGTAGTGCGGTTTATGGCTACACCTTC
TRBJ2-1,.,TRBV30,TRBD2,CAYSAGGPHEQFF,TGTGCCTACTCGGCGGGGGGGCCTCATGAGCAGTTCTTC
TRBJ1-2,.,TRBV6-5,TRBD1,CASSKRGQGNYGYTF,TGTGCCAGCAGTAAACGCGGACAGGGGAACTATGGCTACACCTTC
TRBJ2-3,once,TRBV27,.,CASSLLPGRVSYF,TGTGCCAGCAGTTTATTACCCGGCAGGGTTTCGTATTTT
TRBJ2-7,.,TRBV5-4,TRBD2,CASTLEGLDESYEQYF,TGTGCCAGCACCCTGGAAGGACTAGATGAGTCCTACGAGCAGTACTTC
TRBJ2-7,.,TRBV13,.,CASSSTGLDYEQYF,TGTGCCAGCAGCTCCACAGGACTTGACTACGAGCAGTACTTC